The entry that follows covers one T cell receptor beta chain sequence. Its antigen remains unidentified. The data were produced by immunoSEQ multiplex PCR, yet TCRdb's version contains in-frame clones alone and is incomplete. Of 77,000 or so clones listed, 80% to 90% were seen once; the top ten hold around 5.3%. Time point described: week 47, end of study. In the vaccine, a single dose held 300 ug of the mutant IDH1 20-mer peptide, along with topical imiquimod. The study gave patients eight vaccinations in weeks 1, 3, 5, 7, 11, 15, 19, 23. The germline CDR1 and CDR2 sequences are MNHNS and SASEGT. CDR3 length: 14 amino acids. Trimming removed 10 bases at V and 0 bases at J, with 13 bases between. This specimen comes from a study of a mutant IDH1 vaccine in newly diagnosed glioma. Study in general: Vaccines were first given 4-6 weeks after radiotherapy alone, or with temozolomide cycles.

Material: PBMCs, obtained from a glioma patient whose treatment included an IDH1 peptide vaccine. The genes are TRBV6-1 and TRBJ1-5, with no clear D. This clonotype originated in a middle-aged man with glioma. CDR3 in amino acids: CATVQSHSNQPQHF. The CDR3 DNA reads as TGTGCCACCGTACAGAGTCATAGCAATCAGCCCCAGCATTTT.